The clone carrying this TCR beta chain occurred a few times. This sample is part of a study of beta chain features in type 1 diabetes. Cell sorting via CD45RO/CCR7/CD25/CD127/CD95/CD27 was performed to obtain CD4+ naive, central memory, regulatory and stem cell-like memory cells. The CDR3 spans 16 residues. Per germline, CDR1 SGHTA and CDR2 FQGNSA. Trimming took off 1 base at V and 2 bases at J, with 12 bases between the two ends. The entirety of the isolated RNA underwent reverse transcription, so expressed TCRB transcripts were sequenced. Naive, central memory and regulatory T cell samples averaged approximately 3.8 million reads. Assay: immunoSEQ multiplex PCR; the TCRdb copy retains only in-frame clones and omits some. The sample includes 200,000 to 250,000 clones, under 13% of them seen just once.

J is TRBJ2-1 and V is TRBV7-2; D might be TRBD1 or TRBD2, each matching 5 bases. The sample taken for sequencing was central memory CD4+ T cells from blood. The TCR comes from a man younger than 30 in good health. CDR3 amino acids: CASSLGGALAYNEQFF. The CDR3, as DNA: TGTGCCAGCAGCTTAGGAGGGGCCTTGGCCTACAATGAGCAGTTCTTC.